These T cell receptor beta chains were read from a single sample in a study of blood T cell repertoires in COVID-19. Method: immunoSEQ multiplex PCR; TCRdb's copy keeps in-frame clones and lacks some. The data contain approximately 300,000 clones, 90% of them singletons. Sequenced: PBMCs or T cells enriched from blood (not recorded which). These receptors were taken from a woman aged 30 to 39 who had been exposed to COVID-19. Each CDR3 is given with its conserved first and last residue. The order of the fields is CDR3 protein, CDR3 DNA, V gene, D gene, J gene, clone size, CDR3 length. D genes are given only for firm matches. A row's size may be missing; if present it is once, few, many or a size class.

CDR3 protein: CASSEDSLYGYTF
CDR3 DNA: TGCGCCAGCAGCGAGGACTCACTGTATGGCTACACCTTC
V gene: TRBV5-1
D gene: -
J gene: TRBJ1-2
clone size: -
CDR3 length: 13

CDR3 protein: CASSRTSGGYEQYF
CDR3 DNA: TGTGCCAGCAGCCGGACTAGCGGGGGCTACGAGCAGTACTTC
V gene: TRBV7-2
D gene: TRBD2
J gene: TRBJ2-7
clone size: -
CDR3 length: 14

CDR3 protein: CASPWLQGGTDTQYF
CDR3 DNA: TGCGCCAGCCCCTGGCTCCAGGGGGGCACAGATACGCAGTATTTT
V gene: TRBV5-1
D gene: TRBD1
J gene: TRBJ2-3
clone size: -
CDR3 length: 15

CDR3 protein: CASSDRDRANSPLHF
CDR3 DNA: TGTGCCAGCAGCGACCGGGACAGGGCTAATTCACCCCTCCACTTT
V gene: TRBV9
D gene: TRBD1
J gene: TRBJ1-6
clone size: -
CDR3 length: 15

CDR3 protein: CASSGLGSGNTIYF
CDR3 DNA: TGTGCCAGCTCCGGGTTAGGCTCAGGAAACACCATATATTTT
V gene: TRBV9
D gene: -
J gene: TRBJ1-3
clone size: -
CDR3 length: 14

CDR3 protein: CASSRSSLSGNTIYF
CDR3 DNA: TGTGCCAGCAGCCGATCGAGTCTCTCTGGAAACACCATATATTTT
V gene: TRBV5-6
D gene: -
J gene: TRBJ1-3
clone size: -
CDR3 length: 15

CDR3 protein: CASSLAGGVADTQYF
CDR3 DNA: TGTGCCAGCAGCTTGGCGGGGGGGGTTGCAGATACGCAGTATTTT
V gene: TRBV5-4
D gene: TRBD2
J gene: TRBJ2-3
clone size: -
CDR3 length: 15

CDR3 protein: CASSPIAPQGSGNTIYF
CDR3 DNA: TGTGCCAGCTCACCAATAGCCCCACAGGGTTCTGGAAACACCATATATTTT
V gene: TRBV18
D gene: -
J gene: TRBJ1-3
clone size: -
CDR3 length: 17

CDR3 protein: CASSYSFRKETQYF
CDR3 DNA: TGTGCCAGCAGTTACTCGTTCAGGAAAGAGACCCAGTACTTC
V gene: TRBV6-2/TRBV6-3
D gene: -
J gene: TRBJ2-5
clone size: -
CDR3 length: 14

CDR3 protein: CSVVGLRRNTEAFF
CDR3 DNA: TGCAGCGTTGTTGGGTTGAGGAGGAACACTGAAGCTTTCTTT
V gene: TRBV29-1
D gene: -
J gene: TRBJ1-1
clone size: -
CDR3 length: 14

CDR3 protein: CASSSFSGLDGYTF
CDR3 DNA: TGTGCCAGCAGCTCCTTTTCAGGGTTGGATGGCTACACCTTC
V gene: TRBV11-1
D gene: -
J gene: TRBJ1-2
clone size: once
CDR3 length: 14

CDR3 protein: CASSYSGTANEKLFF
CDR3 DNA: TGTGCCAGCAGCTACTCCGGGACAGCTAATGAAAAACTGTTTTTT
V gene: TRBV7-2
D gene: TRBD1
J gene: TRBJ1-4
clone size: -
CDR3 length: 15

CDR3 protein: CASSGQGGTDTQYF
CDR3 DNA: TGTGCCAGCAGCGGACAGGGGGGAACAGATACGCAGTATTTT
V gene: TRBV27
D gene: TRBD1
J gene: TRBJ2-3
clone size: -
CDR3 length: 14

CDR3 protein: CASVGTSGYEQYF
CDR3 DNA: TGTGCCAGTGTCGGGACTAGCGGGTACGAGCAGTACTTC
V gene: TRBV6-5
D gene: TRBD2
J gene: TRBJ2-7
clone size: -
CDR3 length: 13

CDR3 protein: CASSYPRGNTEAFF
CDR3 DNA: TGTGCCAGCAGCTACCCCAGGGGGAACACTGAAGCTTTCTTT
V gene: TRBV7-9
D gene: -
J gene: TRBJ1-1
clone size: -
CDR3 length: 14

CDR3 protein: CASSSRAMGTEAFF
CDR3 DNA: TGTGCCAGCAGCTCGCGGGCTATGGGGACTGAAGCTTTCTTT
V gene: TRBV9
D gene: -
J gene: TRBJ1-1
clone size: -
CDR3 length: 14

CDR3 protein: CASSWLTSADQETQYF
CDR3 DNA: TGTGCCAGCAGCTGGTTGACTAGCGCAGATCAAGAGACCCAGTACTTC
V gene: TRBV5-6
D gene: TRBD2
J gene: TRBJ2-5
clone size: -
CDR3 length: 16

CDR3 protein: CASSFHYRGTSTDTQYF
CDR3 DNA: TGTGCCAGCAGCTTTCATTACAGGGGAACTAGCACAGATACGCAGTATTTT
V gene: TRBV11-3
D gene: TRBD1
J gene: TRBJ2-3
clone size: -
CDR3 length: 17

CDR3 protein: CSVAGQGLGTDTQYF
CDR3 DNA: TGCAGCGTTGCGGGACAGGGTTTGGGCACAGATACGCAGTATTTT
V gene: TRBV29-1
D gene: TRBD1
J gene: TRBJ2-3
clone size: -
CDR3 length: 15

CDR3 protein: CASSSSSGTGGQETQYF
CDR3 DNA: TGTGCCAGCAGCTCCTCCTCCGGGACAGGGGGCCAAGAGACCCAGTACTTC
V gene: TRBV7-2
D gene: TRBD1
J gene: TRBJ2-5
clone size: -
CDR3 length: 17

CDR3 protein: CASSSSPGLAGGRTNF
CDR3 DNA: TGTGCCAGCAGTTCGTCCCCGGGACTAGCGGGGGGTCGTACCAACTTC
V gene: TRBV27
D gene: TRBD2
J gene: TRBJ2-7
clone size: -
CDR3 length: 16

CDR3 protein: CAWLGGYGYTF
CDR3 DNA: TGTGCCTGGCTCGGGGGGTATGGCTACACCTTC
V gene: TRBV30
D gene: -
J gene: TRBJ1-2
clone size: -
CDR3 length: 11

CDR3 protein: CASSFGGGADYGYTF
CDR3 DNA: TGTGCCAGCAGTTTTGGGGGGGGCGCAGACTATGGCTACACCTTC
V gene: TRBV27
D gene: -
J gene: TRBJ1-2
clone size: -
CDR3 length: 15

CDR3 protein: CASSSQGHGYTF
CDR3 DNA: TGTGCCAGCAGCTCTCAGGGTCATGGCTACACCTTC
V gene: TRBV7-9
D gene: -
J gene: TRBJ1-2
clone size: -
CDR3 length: 12

CDR3 protein: CASSLDSGGYGYTF
CDR3 DNA: TGTGCCAGCAGCTTGGACTCGGGGGGCTATGGCTACACCTTC
V gene: TRBV7-9
D gene: -
J gene: TRBJ1-2
clone size: -
CDR3 length: 14

CDR3 protein: CAIRTQGDETQYF
CDR3 DNA: TGTGCCATCAGAACACAGGGTGACGAGACCCAGTACTTC
V gene: TRBV10-3
D gene: -
J gene: TRBJ2-5
clone size: -
CDR3 length: 13

CDR3 protein: CASSRKIPGTDNSPLHF
CDR3 DNA: TGTGCCAGCAGCCGAAAAATTCCCGGGACAGATAATTCACCCCTCCACTTT
V gene: TRBV4-2
D gene: TRBD1
J gene: TRBJ1-6
clone size: -
CDR3 length: 17

CDR3 protein: CASSGGQGAFYEQYF
CDR3 DNA: TGCGCCAGCAGCGGAGGACAGGGGGCATTCTACGAGCAGTACTTC
V gene: TRBV5-1
D gene: TRBD1
J gene: TRBJ2-7
clone size: few
CDR3 length: 15

CDR3 protein: CATSDLAPQGLGLFF
CDR3 DNA: TGTGCCACCAGTGATTTAGCCCCACAGGGTCTGGGACTGTTTTTT
V gene: TRBV24-1
D gene: -
J gene: TRBJ1-4
clone size: once
CDR3 length: 15

CDR3 protein: CASSLAWNEQFF
CDR3 DNA: TGTGCCAGCAGCTTAGCCTGGAATGAGCAGTTCTTC
V gene: TRBV6-5
D gene: -
J gene: TRBJ2-1
clone size: -
CDR3 length: 12

CDR3 protein: CASSPSPVSYEQYF
CDR3 DNA: TGTGCCAGCTCACCATCGCCAGTCTCCTACGAGCAGTACTTC
V gene: TRBV18
D gene: -
J gene: TRBJ2-7
clone size: -
CDR3 length: 14

CDR3 protein: CASSSAGGQETQYF
CDR3 DNA: TGCGCCAGCAGCTCAGCGGGGGGCCAAGAGACCCAGTACTTC
V gene: TRBV5-1
D gene: TRBD2
J gene: TRBJ2-5
clone size: -
CDR3 length: 14

CDR3 protein: CASSFRQGYGYTF
CDR3 DNA: TGTGCCAGCAGTTTTAGACAGGGTTATGGCTACACCTTC
V gene: TRBV12-3/TRBV12-4
D gene: TRBD1
J gene: TRBJ1-2
clone size: -
CDR3 length: 13

CDR3 protein: CASSPPGSYNEQFF
CDR3 DNA: TGTGCCAGCTCACCACCCGGGTCCTACAATGAGCAGTTCTTC
V gene: TRBV18
D gene: -
J gene: TRBJ2-1
clone size: -
CDR3 length: 14

CDR3 protein: CASSLASAGGSYEQYF
CDR3 DNA: TGTGCCAGCAGCTTAGCGTCTGCAGGGGGCTCCTACGAGCAGTACTTC
V gene: TRBV7-8
D gene: TRBD1
J gene: TRBJ2-7
clone size: -
CDR3 length: 16